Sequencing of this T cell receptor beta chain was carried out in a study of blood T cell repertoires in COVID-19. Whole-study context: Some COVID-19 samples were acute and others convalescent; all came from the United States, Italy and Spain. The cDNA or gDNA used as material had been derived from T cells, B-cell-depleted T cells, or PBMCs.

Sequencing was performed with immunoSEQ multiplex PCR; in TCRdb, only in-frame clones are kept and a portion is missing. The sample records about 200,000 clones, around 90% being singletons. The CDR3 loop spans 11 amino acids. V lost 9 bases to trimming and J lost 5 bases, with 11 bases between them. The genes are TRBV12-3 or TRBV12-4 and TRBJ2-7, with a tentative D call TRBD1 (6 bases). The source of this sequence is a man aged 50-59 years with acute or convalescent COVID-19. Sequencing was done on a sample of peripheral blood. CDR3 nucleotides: TGTGCCAGTCTAGGGGGACACGAGCAGTACTTC. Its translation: CASLGGHEQYF.